The 32 T cell receptor beta chains listed next were all sequenced from one sample in a study of blood T cell repertoires in COVID-19 (dated by TCRdb to about 2020). To prepare the library, the immunoSEQ multiplex PCR assay was applied. Here the immuneACCESS table is served through TCRdb, limited to in-frame sequences with V and J called. Missing clones are a known gap in these copies; in checked studies unresolved V genes cover under half, and the rest lacks a known reason. The table for this sample lists 300,000 to 400,000 clones; 87% of them were counted only once. The top ten hold approximately 9.9% of the sample. Material: peripheral blood. The receptors were gathered from a man aged 25 to 40 with COVID-19, enrolled during active disease.

This chain uses TRBV5-4 with TRBJ2-2, with 7 positions matching TRBD1. Per germline, CDR1 SGHNT and CDR2 YYREEE (reference sequence). The CDR3 covers 15 residues. The V and J ends lost 4 bases and 5 bases, in that order; junction bases with no gene match: 8. The CDR3: CASSPPTGLTGELFF. As DNA, the CDR3 is TGTGCCAGCAGCCCTCCGACAGGGCTTACCGGGGAGCTGTTTTTT.

The V call is TRBV5-1, the J call TRBJ2-3; D not resolved. Trimming removed 4 bases at V and 5 bases at J, with 8 bases between. Germline assignment: CDR1 SGHRS and CDR2 YFSETQ. This CDR3 comprises 12 residues. The CDR3 nucleotides are TGCGCCAGCAGCCAGGCCCAAGATACGCAGTATTTT. It translates to CASSQAQDTQYF.

V and J are TRBV4-3 and TRBJ1-1, with 8 nucleotides matching TRBD1. The V and J ends lost 0 bases and 0 bases, in that order; junction bases with no gene match: 9. The CDR3 spans 18 residues. CDR1 is LGHNA and CDR2 is YSLEER in the germline V gene. Here the CDR3 DNA reads TGCGCCAGCAGCCAAGATCCTCCAGGGGGCGTCATGAACACTGAAGCTTTCTTT. Its translation: CASSQDPPGGVMNTEAFF.

The chain carries TRBV11-3 and TRBJ2-1; 9 bases line up with TRBD2. After removal of 1 base from V and 7 bases from J, the junction contained 8 bases not matched to a gene. CDR3 size: 16 residues. Germline CDR1 and CDR2: SGHNT and YENEEA. CDR3 region: CASSLAGGRGPNEQFF. In DNA, the CDR3 is TGTGCCAGCAGCTTAGCGGGCGGGAGGGGCCCTAATGAGCAGTTCTTC.

This chain joins TRBV7-2 and TRBJ2-3, with a weak D call TRBD2 (6 bases). Per the germline V gene, CDR1 is SGHTA and CDR2 is FQGNSA. Trimming cost V 1 base and J 1 base, with 15 bases left between them. The CDR3 runs 17 residues. CDR3 nucleotides: TGTGCCAGCAGCTTAGGAAGGGGCGGGACCGGCACAGATACGCAGTATTTT. Its translation: CASSLGRGGTGTDTQYF.

This sequence joins TRBV27 and TRBJ2-2; D is uncertain. The CDR3 is 12 residues long. Germline V gene sequence: CDR1 MNHEY, CDR2 SMNVEV (reference sequence). Trimming pared 7 bases from V and 4 bases from J, leaving 7 bases between. The CDR3 loop reads CASTPGTGELFF. For the CDR3, the DNA is TGTGCCAGCACGCCCGGCACCGGGGAGCTGTTTTTT.

This rearrangement joins TRBV5-5 to TRBJ1-5, with a tentative D call TRBD1 (5 bases). The CDR3 extends over 14 amino acids. The V end lost 2 bases, the J end lost 6 bases, and 12 bases lay between the germline ends. CDR1 SGHKS and CDR2 YYEKEE come from the germline V gene (reference sequence). The CDR3 reads CASSFFAGGQPQHF. In DNA, the CDR3 is TGTGCCAGCAGCTTTTTTGCGGGGGGTCAGCCCCAGCATTTT.

The V gene is TRBV11-2, the J gene TRBJ1-1; 8 bases match TRBD1. There are 18 residues in the CDR3. J was trimmed by 3 bases and V by 2 bases; bases with no gene match: 14. CDR1 and CDR2 (germline): SGHAT, FQNNGV. The CDR3: CASSLLIPGGWRYTEAFF. The CDR3 DNA sequence: TGTGCCAGCAGCTTATTAATACCAGGGGGCTGGAGGTACACTGAAGCTTTCTTT. The whole variable domain, remainder taken from reference TRBV11-2 and TRBJ1-1, is EAGVAQSPRYKIIEKRQSVAFWCNPISGHATLYWYQQILGQGPKLLIQFQNNGVVDDSQLPKDRFSAERLKGVDSTLKIQPAKLEDSAVYLCASSLLIPGGWRYTEAFFGQGTRLTVV.

The chain links TRBV7-2 to TRBJ2-2; 7 bases align to TRBD2. The CDR3 has 17 residues. CDR1 and CDR2 (germline): SGHTA, FQGNSA. The trim removed 1 base at V and 0 bases at J, leaving 5 bases unmatched. This CDR3 reads CASSLGRLAANTGELFF. The CDR3 region has the DNA TGTGCCAGCAGCTTAGGCAGGCTAGCGGCGAACACCGGGGAGCTGTTTTTT.

The chain combines TRBV6-6 with TRBJ1-2; 8 nucleotides align to TRBD1. This CDR3 has 14 amino acids. Germline CDR1 reads MNHNY; CDR2 reads SVGAGI (reference sequence). J lost 3 bases, V lost 2 bases, and 2 bases had no gene match. CDR3 region: CASSYLQGDYGYTF. CDR3 coding DNA: TGTGCCAGCAGTTACCTACAGGGGGACTATGGCTACACCTTC.

The chain is built from TRBV29-1 and TRBJ1-6, with D possibly matching TRBD1 (6 bases). Germline assignment: CDR1 SQVTM and CDR2 ANQGSEA. The V end lost 4 bases, the J end lost 7 bases, and 11 bases lay between the germline ends. CDR3 length equals 13 residues. CDR3 nucleotide sequence: TGCAGCGTTGCTACAGGGCGCAATTCACCCCTCCACTTT. This translates into CSVATGRNSPLHF.

The chain links TRBV27 to TRBJ2-1; 7 positions agree with TRBD2. Germline lookup yields CDR1 MNHEY and CDR2 SMNVEV (reference sequence). The junction had 10 bases not matched to a gene; V was cut back by 6 bases and J by 5 bases. The CDR3 sequence is 15 residues long. CDR3 loop: CASRPQASGHNEQFF. The CDR3 DNA sequence: TGTGCCAGCAGACCACAGGCTAGCGGACACAATGAGCAGTTCTTC.

This rearrangement joins TRBV19 to TRBJ2-1; 13 bases are shared with TRBD2. Losses at the gene ends were 5 bases for V and 7 bases for J; bases not matched to a gene: 8. CDR3 length equals 16 residues. Germline CDR1 and CDR2: LNHDA and SQIVND (reference sequence). This CDR3 reads CASSPWTSGSFNEQFF. For the CDR3, the DNA is TGTGCCAGTAGTCCTTGGACTAGCGGGAGCTTTAATGAGCAGTTCTTC.

The chain recombines TRBV19 with TRBJ2-7; 10 bases are a match to TRBD2. In germline, CDR1 is LNHDA, CDR2 SQIVND (reference sequence). J was trimmed by 1 base and V by 3 bases; bases with no gene match: 3. The CDR3 runs 15 residues. DNA of the CDR3: TGTGCCAGTAGTATTAAGCGGGAGGGGTCCTACGAGCAGTACTTC. Amino acid sequence: CASSIKREGSYEQYF. Combining the CDR3 with reference TRBV19 and TRBJ2-7 gives the whole variable domain DGGITQSPKYLFRKEGQNVTLSCEQNLNHDAMYWYRQDPGQGLRLIYYSQIVNDFQKGDIAEGYSVSREKKESFPLTVTSAQKNPTAFYLCASSIKREGSYEQYFGPGTRLTVT.

The chain joins TRBV7-2 to TRBJ1-1; 9 positions match TRBD1. The junction had 6 bases not matched to a gene; V was cut back by 4 bases and J by 9 bases. Germline V gene data show CDR1 as SGHTA and CDR2 as FQGNSA. This CDR3 has 13 amino acids. CDR3 in amino acids: CASSSLQGAKAFF. The DNA of the CDR3 is TGTGCCAGCAGCTCCTTACAGGGGGCCAAAGCTTTCTTT.

For this clone: Distinct nucleotide sequences in the sample also encode this CDR3. The chain recombines TRBV19 with TRBJ2-6; D is possibly TRBD2 (5 bases). The germline V and J ends were trimmed by 3 bases and 0 bases, with 9 bases remaining between them. The CDR3 has 16 amino acids. Germline CDR1 and CDR2: LNHDA and SQIVND (reference sequence). The CDR3 nucleotides read TGTGCCAGTAGTATTCTACGGGGCTCTGGGGCCAACGTCCTGACTTTC. Protein product: CASSILRGSGANVLTF.

The CDR3: CSVEQRLMNTEAFF. The CDR3 DNA reads as TGCAGCGTTGAGCAGAGACTCATGAACACTGAAGCTTTCTTT. This chain connects TRBV29-1 to TRBJ1-1; D unclear. Trimming left V 3 bases short and J 0 bases short, with 11 bases between. This CDR3 is 14 amino acids long. Per the germline V gene, CDR1 is SQVTM and CDR2 is ANQGSEA.

The chain links TRBV29-1 to TRBJ1-1; 10 bases agree with TRBD1. V lost 6 bases and J lost 4; bases outside the gene matches: 2. The CDR3 has 12 residues. Germline assignment: CDR1 SQVTM and CDR2 ANQGSEA. DNA for the CDR3: TGCAGCGTCAGGACAGGGGGCACTGAAGCTTTCTTT. Protein product: CSVRTGGTEAFF.

This clone occurred once. The V call is TRBV27, the J call TRBJ1-4; D gene uncertain. This CDR3 has 12 amino acids. The germline V gene encodes CDR1 MNHEY and CDR2 SMNVEV (reference sequence). Deletions cut 8 bases from V and 5 bases from J, with 9 bases between. The CDR3 bases are TGTGCCAGCGGTACGCAGAATGAAAAACTGTTTTTT. Amino acid sequence: CASGTQNEKLFF.

The chain joins TRBV5-1 to TRBJ1-1; D unresolved. The CDR3 runs 13 residues. V gave up 1 base and J gave up 4 bases, with 8 bases separating them. Germline V gene lookup returns CDR1 SGHRS and CDR2 YFSETQ. The CDR3 reads CASSLTGSTEAFF. DNA of the CDR3: TGCGCCAGCAGCTTGACGGGATCCACTGAAGCTTTCTTT.

The chain employs TRBV7-8 and TRBJ2-2, with 11 bases that match TRBD1. There are 15 residues in the CDR3. CDR1 SGHVS and CDR2 FQNEAQ come from the germline V gene. J lost 0 bases, V lost 10 bases, and 4 bases had no gene match. This CDR3 reads CATPGQGANTGELFF. For the CDR3, the DNA is TGTGCCACCCCGGGACAGGGGGCGAACACCGGGGAGCTGTTTTTT. The full variable domain, in which reference TRBV7-8 and TRBJ2-2 provide the parts outside the CDR3, is GAGVSQSPRYKVAKRGQDVALRCDPISGHVSLFWYQQALGQGPEFLTYFQNEAQLDKSGLPSDRFFAERPEGSVSTLKIQRTQQEDSAVYLCATPGQGANTGELFFGEGSRLTVL.

This rearrangement joins TRBV19 to TRBJ2-7; 14 positions match TRBD2. The junction had 16 bases not matched to a gene; V was cut back by 7 bases and J by 5 bases. In germline, CDR1 is LNHDA, CDR2 SQIVND (reference sequence). This CDR3 has 18 amino acids. Here the CDR3 reads CASKKTGTSGRRGNEQYF. The CDR3 region has the DNA TGTGCCAGTAAAAAAACCGGGACTAGCGGGAGAAGGGGAAACGAGCAGTACTTC.

V is TRBV3-1 (or the pseudogene TRBV3-2) and J is TRBJ2-3, with D tentatively TRBD1 (6 bases). The length of the CDR3 is 14 residues. Trimming left V 2 bases short and J 6 bases short, with 12 bases between. Germline V lookup: CDR1 LGHDT, CDR2 YNNKEL (reference sequence). The CDR3 loop reads CASSQNRESDTQYF. The CDR3 region has the DNA TGTGCCAGCAGCCAAAACAGGGAATCCGATACGCAGTATTTT.

This chain links TRBV4-2 with TRBJ1-3, with D possibly being TRBD1 (5 bases). Germline CDR1 reads LGHNA; CDR2 reads YNFKEQ. Trimming cost V 1 base and J 3 bases, with 16 bases left between them. The length of the CDR3 is 17 residues. The CDR3 here is CASSQGRVPGVGNTIYF. The CDR3 DNA reads as TGTGCCAGCAGCCAAGGGAGAGTCCCGGGGGTTGGAAACACCATATATTTT.

CDR3 DNA sequence: TGTGCCAGCAGCCCACGGGGGTACTCCTACGAGCAGTACTTC. Its protein is CASSPRGYSYEQYF. J is TRBJ2-7 and V is TRBV7-9; D is possibly TRBD2 (6 bases). The germline gives CDR1 SEHNR, CDR2 FQNEAQ (reference sequence). V gave up 5 bases and J gave up 0 bases, with 11 bases separating them. The CDR3 totals 14 residues.

The chain couples TRBV7-3 to TRBJ2-5, with TRBD1 matching over 8 bases. Germline values: CDR1 SGHTA, CDR2 FQGTGA. V lost 5 bases, J lost 4 bases, and 6 bases stayed unmatched. The CDR3 is 14 amino acids. This chain's CDR3 is CASSQQGGRETQYF. DNA for the CDR3: TGTGCCAGCAGCCAACAGGGGGGACGAGAGACCCAGTACTTC. Complete variable domain (other parts from reference TRBV7-3 and TRBJ2-5): GAGVSQTPSNKVTEKGKYVELRCDPISGHTALYWYRQSLGQGPEFLIYFQGTGAADDSGLPNDRFFAVRPEGSVSTLKIQRTERGDSAVYLCASSQQGGRETQYFGPGTRLLVL.

This chain links TRBV2 with TRBJ2-2, with a weak D call TRBD2 (6 bases). Germline V CDR1 and CDR2: SNHLY, FYNNEI. The V end was cut by 0 bases, the J end by 5 bases, with 13 bases between. This CDR3 is 16 amino acids long. The CDR3 coding sequence is TGTGCCAGCAGTGAAGCCCCGGAGGGCCGAACCGGGGAGCTGTTTTTT. Encoded protein: CASSEAPEGRTGELFF. Supplemented by reference TRBV2 and TRBJ2-2, the full variable domain reads EPEVTQTPSHQVTQMGQEVILRCVPISNHLYFYWYRQILGQKVEFLVSFYNNEISEKSEIFDDQFSVERPDGSNFTLKIRSTKLEDSAMYFCASSEAPEGRTGELFFGEGSRLTVL.

The chain uses TRBV28 and TRBJ2-2, with D unclear. The CDR3 runs to 11 residues. Germline-derived CDR1 and CDR2 are MDHEN and SYDVKM. The ends were cut back, 5 bases at V and 7 bases at J, with 5 bases in the middle. The CDR3 nucleotides read TGTGCCAGCAGTAATATCGGGGAGCTGTTTTTT. Protein product: CASSNIGELFF.

The chain links TRBV12-3 or TRBV12-4 to TRBJ1-1; 8 nucleotides align to TRBD1. This CDR3 region has 13 residues. V shed 7 bases and J 5 bases; nucleotides not matched to a gene: 6. Written as DNA, the CDR3 is TGTGCCAGCACTACGACAGGGGTAACTGAAGCTTTCTTT. Protein sequence: CASTTTGVTEAFF.

This rearrangement joins TRBV7-2 to TRBJ2-3; 12 bases are shared with TRBD2. Germline CDR1 SGHTA, CDR2 FQGNSA. CDR3 size: 19 residues. V dropped 4 bases and J dropped 0; count of bases not matched to a gene: 11. The CDR3 DNA reads TGTGCCAGCAGCTCACTAGCGGGGGGACCTAGGGGTAGCACAGATACGCAGTATTTT. Translation: CASSSLAGGPRGSTDTQYF.

This clone was picked up one time. The genes are TRBV7-2 and TRBJ2-7; 7 bases align to TRBD2. Germline assignment: CDR1 SGHTA and CDR2 FQGNSA. The CDR3 runs to 13 residues. The junction had 4 bases not matched to a gene; V was cut back by 8 bases and J by 0 bases. The CDR3 DNA follows: TGTGCCAGCCGCACTAGCGCCTCCTACGAGCAGTACTTC. It encodes CASRTSASYEQYF.

The genes are TRBV24-1 and TRBJ1-5, with 7 bases identical to TRBD1. This CDR3 is built from 14 residues. V trimming: 4 bases; J trimming: 4 bases; junction bases outside the gene matches: 3. The germline gives CDR1 KGHDR, CDR2 SFDVKD. CDR3 sequence reads: CATSDPGGNQPQHF. CDR3 nucleotides: TGTGCCACCAGTGACCCAGGGGGAAATCAGCCCCAGCATTTT.